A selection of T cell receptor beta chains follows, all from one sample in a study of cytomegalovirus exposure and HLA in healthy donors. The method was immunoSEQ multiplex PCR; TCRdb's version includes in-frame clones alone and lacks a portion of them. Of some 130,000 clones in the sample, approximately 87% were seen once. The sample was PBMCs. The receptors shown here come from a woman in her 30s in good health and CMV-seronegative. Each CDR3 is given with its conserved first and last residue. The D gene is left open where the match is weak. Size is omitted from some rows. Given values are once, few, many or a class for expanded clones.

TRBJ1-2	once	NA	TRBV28	TGTGCCAGCAGTTCGACAGACTATGGCTACACCTTC	CASSSTDYGYTF
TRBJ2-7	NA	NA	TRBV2	TGTGCCAGCAGTGTAGCTCTTGTAACACCCGAGCGAAGTTACGAGCAGTACTTC	CASSVALVTPERSYEQYF
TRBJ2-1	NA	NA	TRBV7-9	TGTGCCAGCAGCTTAGGGTTACTAGCCTTATCCTACAATGAGCAGTTCTTC	CASSLGLLALSYNEQFF
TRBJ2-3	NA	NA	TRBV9	TGTGCCAGCAGCGTAGGCACTAGCCGTAGCACAGATACGCAGTATTTT	CASSVGTSRSTDTQYF
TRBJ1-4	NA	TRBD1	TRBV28	TGTGCCAGCAGTCCCCAGGGGGCGGGTGAAAAACTGTTTTTT	CASSPQGAGEKLFF
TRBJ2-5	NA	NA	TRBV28	TGTGCCAGCAAGCTAGCGCGGTACCAAGAGACCCAGTACTTC	CASKLARYQETQYF
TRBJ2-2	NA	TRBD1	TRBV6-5	TGTGCCAGCAACAGACAGGGGGCAAGTGGGGAGCTGTTTTTT	CASNRQGASGELFF
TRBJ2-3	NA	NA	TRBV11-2	TGTGCCAGCAGCTTAGAGACTTACCCCACAGATACGCAGTATTTT	CASSLETYPTDTQYF
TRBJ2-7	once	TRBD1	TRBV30	TGTGCCTGTCGACAGGGGTTCGCCTACGAGCAGTACTTC	CACRQGFAYEQYF
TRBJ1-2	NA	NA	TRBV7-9	TGTGCCAGCAGCTCCATGCAGGACTATGGCTACCCCTTC	CASSSMQDYGYPF
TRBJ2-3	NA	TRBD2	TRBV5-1	TGCGCCAGCAAGGACCCCTTAGCGGGGATCACAGATACGCAGTATTTT	CASKDPLAGITDTQYF
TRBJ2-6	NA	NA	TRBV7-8	TGTGCCAGCAGCTTGGCTCGCTCTGGGGCCAACGTCCTGACTTTC	CASSLARSGANVLTF
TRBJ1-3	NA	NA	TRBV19	TGTGCCAGTAGTATAGATCCCGCGGACTCTGGAAACACCATATATTTT	CASSIDPADSGNTIYF
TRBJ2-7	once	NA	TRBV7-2	TGTGCCAGCAGCTTAGGTTTCGGACACACGAGCTACGAGCAGTACTTC	CASSLGFGHTSYEQYF
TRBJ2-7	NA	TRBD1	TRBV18	TGTGCCAGCTCAATGCGACAGGGGGACTACGAGCAGTACTTC	CASSMRQGDYEQYF
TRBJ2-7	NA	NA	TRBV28	TGTGCCAGCTCCCGACAGGCTAAGTACTACGAGCAGTACTTC	CASSRQAKYYEQYF
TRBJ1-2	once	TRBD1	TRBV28	TGTGCCAGCGCCGCGACAGGGTCTGGGGGCTATGGCTACACCTTC	CASAATGSGGYGYTF
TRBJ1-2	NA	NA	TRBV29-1	TGCAGCGTTGTTTGGGCAGACTATGGCTACACCTTC	CSVVWADYGYTF
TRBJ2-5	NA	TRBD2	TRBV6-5	TGTGCCAGCAGTCCTCTAGCGGGAGAGGGGGAGACCCAGTACTTC	CASSPLAGEGETQYF
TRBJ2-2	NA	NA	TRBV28	TGTGCCAGCAGTTTACCTGGGACACTGACCGGGGAGCTGTTTTTT	CASSLPGTLTGELFF
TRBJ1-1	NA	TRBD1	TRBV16	TGTGCCAGCAGCCGCCGCGGAGGACAGGGGATTTGGGACACTGAAGCTTTCTTT	CASSRRGGQGIWDTEAFF
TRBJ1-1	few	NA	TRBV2	TGTGCCAGCACTCGACTGACAGTGAACACTGAAGCTTTCTTT	CASTRLTVNTEAFF
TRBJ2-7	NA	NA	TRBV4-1	TGCGCCAGCAGCCAAGAAACTAGTCCTCCCCTCCACGAGCAGTACTTC	CASSQETSPPLHEQYF
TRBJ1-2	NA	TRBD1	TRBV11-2	TGTGCCAGCAGTCAAACAGGGGCTTGGTATGGCTACACCTTC	CASSQTGAWYGYTF
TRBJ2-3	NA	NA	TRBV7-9	TGTGCCAGCAGCTTAATCGGGACAGATACGCAGTATTTT	CASSLIGTDTQYF
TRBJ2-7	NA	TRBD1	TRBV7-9	TGTGCCAGCAGCTTATGGGGACAGGGAGACTACGAGCAGTACTTC	CASSLWGQGDYEQYF
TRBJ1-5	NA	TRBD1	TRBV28	TGTGCCAGCAGTCCCCCCGGACAGGGGGGACAGCCCCAGCATTTT	CASSPPGQGGQPQHF
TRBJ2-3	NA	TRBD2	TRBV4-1	TGCGCCAGCAGCCAAGACGCGGGGGGGAACCTTAACACAGATACGCAGTATTTT	CASSQDAGGNLNTDTQYF
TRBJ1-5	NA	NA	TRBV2	TGTGCCAGCAGTGTGAGCCCCTCGGGCAATCAGCCCCAGCATTTT	CASSVSPSGNQPQHF
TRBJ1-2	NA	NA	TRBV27	TGTGCCTCCTGGTGGGCCGGTGGCTACACCTTC	CASWWAGGYTF
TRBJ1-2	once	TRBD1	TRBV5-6	TGTGCCAGCAGCTTTCTTGGGACAGGGGAGGCTGGCTACACCTTC	CASSFLGTGEAGYTF
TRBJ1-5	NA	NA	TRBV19	TGTGCCAGTAGTATCTCAGTGTATAGCAATCAGCCCCAGCATTTT	CASSISVYSNQPQHF
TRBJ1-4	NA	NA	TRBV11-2	TGTGCCAGCAGCTCTCTCGGGACTAATGAAAAACTGTTTTTT	CASSSLGTNEKLFF
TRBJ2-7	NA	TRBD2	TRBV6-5	TGTGCCAGCAGCCTCTTGGCGGGAGGGAATTACGAGCAGTACTTC	CASSLLAGGNYEQYF
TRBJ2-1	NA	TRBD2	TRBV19	TGTGCCAGTAGTGGACTAGCGAGCTACAATGAGCAGTTCTTC	CASSGLASYNEQFF
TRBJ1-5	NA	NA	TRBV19	TGTGCCACCAAGGACAGCGTGAATCAGCCCCAGCATTTT	CATKDSVNQPQHF
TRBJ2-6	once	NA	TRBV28	TGTGCCAGCAGTCTTCCGCCGGGGCAGGGGATTGGTAAGGCCAACGTCCTGACTTTC	CASSLPPGQGIGKANVLTF
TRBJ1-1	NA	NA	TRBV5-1	TGCGCCAGCAGCTTGGAGGAGGGGACTGAAGCTTTCTTT	CASSLEEGTEAFF
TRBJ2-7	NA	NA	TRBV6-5	TGTGCCAGCAGTTACTCCGAGGGCTACGAGCAGTACTTC	CASSYSEGYEQYF